The source of this TCR beta chain is a study of blood T cell repertoires in COVID-19. Overall study context: Material from acute and convalescent COVID-19 was sourced from the United States, Italy and Spain.

The repertoire was sequenced with immunoSEQ multiplex PCR; TCRdb's copy has only in-frame clones and lacks some. The data hold 250,000 to 400,000 clones, with roughly 88% observed a single time. This clone appeared a single time. Source material: peripheral blood. This clonotype was sampled from a woman younger than 45 with COVID-19, enrolled during active disease.

CDR3 region: CATSDPYSPTTDTQYF. CDR3 bases: TGTGCCACCAGTGATCCCTACAGTCCGACCACAGATACGCAGTATTTT. The V gene is TRBV24-1, the J gene TRBJ2-3; D is ambiguous. The V end was cut by 3 bases, the J end by 2 bases, with 14 bases between. Looked up from germline, CDR1 is KGHDR and CDR2 is SFDVKD. The CDR3 is made up of 16 amino acids.